This TCR beta chain came from a study of CD8 T cells in Susac syndrome. Random hexamers served to reverse transcribe roughly 0.45 to 1 ug RNA. TCRdb independently ran MiXCR on the immunoSEQ multiplex PCR reads; one entry per CDR3 protein. Of some 160,000 distinct CDR3 sequences in the sample, 94% are singletons; the top ten hold roughly 0.12%. In germline, CDR1 is LGHDT, CDR2 YNNKEL (reference sequence). The CDR3 consists of 15 residues. Losses at the gene ends were 6 bases for V and 4 bases for J; bases not matched to a gene: 11. This chain connects TRBV3-1 to TRBJ1-1; TRBD1 aligns across 7 bases. Sequencing was performed on CD4+ T cells from PBMCs. This TCR derives from a human donor with Susac syndrome. The CDR3 nucleotides read TGTGCCAGCAGGCCGACAGGGACCTTGGGCACTGAAGCTTTCTTT. It specifies CASRPTGTLGTEAFF.